The following is a TCR beta chain sequence with its context. A second PCR of 7 to 11 cycles used a sample-barcoded 5' primer and a J-beta primer mix. A template-switch adaptor with 12 random nucleotides tagged each cDNA molecule. TCRdb called the 5' RACE reads again in MiXCR, with one record for every CDR3 protein. The table records hundreds of thousands of distinct CDR3 sequences, approximately 30% of them present only once. The CDR3 length is 16 residues. CDR1 MNHEY and CDR2 SVGEGT come from the germline V gene. The data originate from a study of blood T cells in healthy people across ages. Healthy individuals of Caucasian origin from Russia, aged about 6 to 95, served as donors.

The specimen was blood. The TCR was taken from a woman of 80 years or more in good health. This chain uses TRBV6-2 or TRBV6-3 with TRBJ2-1; either TRBD1 or TRBD2 may fit D (6 bases each). The DNA end favors TRBJ2-7, so the J call may be wrong. CDR3 region: CASSYSFGGSYNEQYF. In DNA, the CDR3 is TGTGCCAGCAGTTACTCATTCGGGGGCTCCTACAATGAGCAGTACTTC.